These 17 T cell receptor beta chains were sequenced from one sample in a study of blood T cells in healthy people across ages. Combining a sample-barcoded 5' primer with a J-beta primer mix, a second PCR ran for about 7 to 11 cycles. TCRdb re-called the 5' RACE reads through MiXCR, storing one row per CDR3 protein. Of around 1,000,000 distinct CDR3 sequences in the sample, under 30% were seen once. These data were also filed under a second study, of T cells of mothers and their children.

The sequenced material came from blood. These receptors were taken from a girl aged 2 to 10 in good health.

In its sample, this clonotype was seen a few times. This chain uses TRBV7-2 with TRBJ2-3, with a possible D match to TRBD1 (5 bases). The CDR3 is 16 residues long. CDR1 and CDR2 (germline): SGHTA, FQGNSA. Trimming removed 1 base at V and 3 bases at J, with 14 bases between. In nucleotides, the CDR3 is TGTGCCAGCAGCTTAGAGGGCAGGGTAGGAACAGATACGCAGTATTTT. Translation: CASSLEGRVGTDTQYF.

The gene calls are TRBV11-2 and TRBJ2-2, with a weak D call TRBD1 (6 bases). CDR1 SGHAT and CDR2 FQNNGV come from the germline V gene. The CDR3 is made up of 16 amino acids. V lost 5 bases to trimming and J lost 4 bases, with 17 bases between them. The CDR3 here is CASSVTTGTLTGELFF. CDR3 nucleotide sequence: TGTGCCAGCAGCGTTACGACAGGAACACTCACCGGGGAGCTGTTTTTT.

This clonotype was found a few times. The chain is built from TRBV14 and TRBJ2-5; TRBD1 or TRBD2 may be the D gene (5 bases each). Deletions cut 3 bases from V and 0 bases from J, with 14 bases between. CDR3 length: 16 amino acids. Germline V gene lookup returns CDR1 SGHDN and CDR2 FVKESK. CDR3 loop: CASSHKPGTHQETQYF. CDR3 nucleotides: TGTGCCAGCAGCCATAAACCCGGGACGCACCAAGAGACCCAGTACTTC. Full variable domain (remainder filled in from reference TRBV14 and TRBJ2-5): EAGVTQFPSHSVIEKGQTVTLRCDPISGHDNLYWYRRVMGKEIKFLLHFVKESKQDESGMPNNRFLAERTGGTYSTLKVQPAELEDSGVYFCASSHKPGTHQETQYFGPGTRLLVL.

The chain recombines TRBV20-1 with TRBJ2-7; D is possibly TRBD1 (5 bases). CDR1 is DFQATT and CDR2 is SNEGSKA in the germline V gene (reference sequence). The ends were cut back, 0 bases at V and 4 bases at J, with 16 bases in the middle. The CDR3 is 15 residues long. The DNA for the CDR3 is TGCAGTGCTAGAGATCCCTTACAGGAGAATTACGAGCAGTACTTC. Amino acid sequence: CSARDPLQENYEQYF.

The rearrangement joins TRBV7-2 to TRBJ2-3, with D possibly TRBD2 on 7 matching bases. The V and J ends lost 6 bases and 5 bases respectively, with 21 bases between them. The germline V gene has CDR1 SGHTA and CDR2 FQGNSA. CDR3 length: 16 residues. Here the CDR3 DNA reads TGTGCCAGCAGGCAATGGGGGGGGGCTGTGGAAGATACGCAGTATTTT. Its translation: CASRQWGGAVEDTQYF.

J is TRBJ1-5 and V is TRBV4-1; perhaps TRBD1 as D (5 bases). The CDR3 runs to 17 residues. Deletions cut 1 base from V and 1 base from J, with 14 bases between. Looked up from germline, CDR1 is MGHRA and CDR2 is YSYEKL. This CDR3 reads CASSQVVRVGSNQPQHF. CDR3 coding DNA: TGCGCCAGCAGCCAAGTCGTCAGGGTTGGAAGCAATCAGCCCCAGCATTTT.

V and J are TRBV20-1 and TRBJ2-1; D may be TRBD1 (6 bases). This CDR3 is built from 14 residues. CDR1 and CDR2 (germline): DFQATT, SNEGSKA (reference sequence). V was shortened by 3 bases and J by 4 bases, with 13 bases between the two germline ends. Here the CDR3 DNA reads TGCAGTGCTAGGAGGCTAGGGGGTTACAATGAGCAGTTCTTC. Its protein product is CSARRLGGYNEQFF.

This sequence joins TRBV7-2 and TRBJ1-2; perhaps TRBD1 as D (6 bases). Germline V gives CDR1 SGHTA, CDR2 FQGNSA. Trimming took off 3 bases at V and 5 bases at J, with 22 bases between the two ends. This CDR3 spans 17 amino acids. The chain's CDR3 is CASSFIGGGRRFYGYTF. CDR3 bases: TGTGCCAGCAGCTTCATAGGGGGGGGACGGAGGTTTTATGGCTACACCTTC.

V is TRBV11-2 and J is TRBJ1-2, with D perhaps TRBD1 (6 bases). The germline V gene encodes CDR1 SGHAT and CDR2 FQNNGV. The CDR3 runs to 13 residues. The V and J ends lost 3 bases and 8 bases respectively, with 13 bases between them. The CDR3 sequence is CASSFRGAPGYTF. CDR3 nucleotides: TGTGCCAGCAGCTTTCGGGGGGCGCCGGGCTACACCTTC.

Here the CDR3 DNA reads TGTGCCAGCACCGCCCCCGGGACACTGAACACTGAAGCTTTCTTT. Translation gives CASTAPGTLNTEAFF. The chain has TRBV7-9 and TRBJ1-1; tentatively, D is TRBD1 (6 bases). The CDR3 length is 15 residues. Germline CDR1 and CDR2: SEHNR and FQNEAQ (reference sequence). Trimming took 7 bases from V and 0 from J, leaving 15 bases between them.

This chain links TRBV12-3 or TRBV12-4 with TRBJ1-1; 7 bases match TRBD1. V trimming: 4 bases; J trimming: 11 bases; junction bases outside the gene matches: 10. The CDR3 consists of 13 residues. CDR3 in DNA: TGTGCCAGCAGTTCCAGGGGGGGGAGGGGGGCTTTCTTT. Protein: CASSSRGGRGAFF.

The V call is TRBV6-4, the J call TRBJ2-1; D is unresolved. This CDR3 is built from 12 residues. Trimming pared 6 bases from V and 5 bases from J, leaving 8 bases between. Per the germline V gene, CDR1 is MRHNA and CDR2 is SNTAGT. Here the CDR3 reads CASRPVDNEQFF. CDR3 in DNA: TGTGCCAGCAGACCGGTAGACAATGAGCAGTTCTTC.

This clonotype was recorded a few times. Compared with germline, one end of the junction differs, possibly owing to a read error. The V call is TRBV7-2, the J call TRBJ2-7; TRBD1 might be the D (5 bases). CDR1 SGHTA and CDR2 FQGNSA come from the germline V gene. The CDR3 is 15 amino acids. The CDR3 DNA follows: TGTGCCAACAGCTTGGGTAGTGGGGCCAGCTACGAGCAGTACTTC. It specifies CANSLGSGASYEQYF.

This rearrangement joins TRBV5-1 to TRBJ1-1; D gene unclear. CDR1 SGHRS and CDR2 YFSETQ come from the germline V gene. The ends were cut back, 0 bases at V and 8 bases at J, with 17 bases in the middle. This CDR3 spans 15 amino acids. CDR3 protein: CASSLAGGTSKEAFF. CDR3 in DNA: TGCGCCAGCAGCTTGGCCGGTGGAACCTCAAAGGAAGCTTTCTTT.

The table lists this clonotype with a few counts. The gene calls are TRBV15 and TRBJ2-2; tentative D call: TRBD1 (6 bases). This CDR3 has 16 residues. Germline V gene lookup returns CDR1 LNHNV and CDR2 YYDKDF (reference sequence). The V gene lost 4 bases and the J gene lost 0 bases, with 12 bases spanning the gap. This chain's CDR3 is CATSTLRGSNTGELFF. CDR3 DNA sequence: TGTGCCACCAGCACTCTCAGGGGATCGAACACCGGGGAGCTGTTTTTT. Combining the CDR3 with reference TRBV15 and TRBJ2-2 gives the whole variable domain DAMVIQNPRYQVTQFGKPVTLSCSQTLNHNVMYWYQQKSSQAPKLLFHYYDKDFNNEADTPDNFQSRRPNTSFCFLDIRSPGLGDTAMYLCATSTLRGSNTGELFFGEGSRLTVL.

The genes are TRBV12-5 and TRBJ2-6; weak D call: TRBD1 (5 bases). CDR3 length: 16 residues. V was pared by 0 bases and J by 4 bases, with 10 bases between. Germline CDR1 LGHNT, CDR2 FRNRAP. CDR3 nucleotides: TGTGCTAGTGGTTTGGTATGGGGCGCCGGGGCCAACGTCCTGACTTTC. Translated, it gives CASGLVWGAGANVLTF.

This clonotype was counted many times. V gene TRBV12-3 or TRBV12-4 combines with J gene TRBJ2-1; 7 nucleotides align to TRBD1. This CDR3 spans 13 amino acids. Losses at the gene ends were 9 bases for V and 2 bases for J; bases not matched to a gene: 4. The CDR3 nucleotides read TGTGCCAGTAGGGGGACAGCCTACAATGAGCAGTTCTTC. Translated, it gives CASRGTAYNEQFF.